Each of the 13 T cell receptor beta chains below was sequenced from the same sample in a study of blood T cell repertoires in COVID-19. Only in-frame clones appear in the TCRdb table, and some are missing; sequencing was by immunoSEQ multiplex PCR. The repertoire holds about 190,000 clones, with roughly 80% as singletons. Specimen: peripheral blood. The receptors here all came from a man aged 50-59 years who had recovered from COVID-19.

The rearrangement uses TRBV27 and TRBJ2-3; 7 positions agree with TRBD1. Per the germline V gene, CDR1 is MNHEY and CDR2 is SMNVEV (reference sequence). J gave up 0 bases and V 5 bases, and 14 bases lay outside the gene matches. CDR3 size: 18 residues. The CDR3 bases are TGTGCCAGCAGTCCGACAGGGATGGGGTGGACTAGCACAGATACGCAGTATTTT. Amino acid sequence: CASSPTGMGWTSTDTQYF.

V and J are TRBV28 and TRBJ2-1; 8 nucleotides match TRBD2. The CDR3 runs to 16 residues. The germline V gene has CDR1 MDHEN and CDR2 SYDVKM. Trimming removed 4 bases from V and 0 bases from J; junction bases left unmatched: 5. Written as DNA, the CDR3 is TGTGCCAGCAGTTCCAACAGCGGGAGCTCCTACAATGAGCAGTTCTTC. It is translated as CASSSNSGSSYNEQFF.

The rearrangement links TRBV14 to TRBJ2-1; 8 nucleotides match TRBD1. This CDR3 spans 17 amino acids. Germline V lookup: CDR1 SGHDN, CDR2 FVKESK. V trimming: 4 bases; J trimming: 7 bases; junction bases outside the gene matches: 15. CDR3 DNA: TGTGCCAGCAGCCCAATTTTCCAGGGGGCCGGTGATAATGAGCAGTTCTTC. Translation gives CASSPIFQGAGDNEQFF.

The gene calls are TRBV9 and TRBJ2-7; 15 bases fit TRBD2. The CDR3 loop spans 15 amino acids. The V gene's germline CDR1 is SGDLS and CDR2 YYNGEE. V trimming: 3 bases; J trimming: 5 bases; junction bases outside the gene matches: 3. CDR3 nucleotide sequence: TGTGCCAGCAGCGCGGGGACTAGCGGGAGGAACGAGCAGTACTTC. It is translated as CASSAGTSGRNEQYF.

To note about this clone: Other DNA sequences from this sample encode an identical CDR3 as well. This chain connects TRBV6-6 to TRBJ2-7, with TRBD2 matching over 8 bases. The V gene's germline CDR1 is MNHNY and CDR2 SVGAGI (reference sequence). This CDR3 has 13 residues. Losses at the gene ends were 0 bases for V and 6 bases for J; bases not matched to a gene: 1. The DNA for the CDR3 is TGTGCCAGCAGTTACTCCCGGGGGGGCGAGCAGTACTTC. Amino acids: CASSYSRGGEQYF.

The table lists this clone with a few counts. The rearrangement uses TRBV29-1 and TRBJ2-5, with 8 bases aligning to TRBD1. Trimming took 6 bases from V and 5 from J; bases not matched to a gene: 8. The CDR3 is made up of 13 amino acids. In germline, CDR1 is SQVTM, CDR2 ANQGSEA. In nucleotides, the CDR3 is TGCAGCGTGGACGGGACAGGTAGTGAGACCCAGTACTTC. Translating gives CSVDGTGSETQYF.

The chain carries TRBV9 and TRBJ2-5; TRBD2 is a possible D gene (6 bases). Germline V lookup: CDR1 SGDLS, CDR2 YYNGEE. Trimming took off 3 bases at V and 5 bases at J, with 17 bases between the two ends. The CDR3 has 15 amino acids. This CDR3 is CASSESLAEYETQYF. The CDR3 DNA sequence: TGTGCCAGCAGCGAATCTTTAGCGGAATATGAGACCCAGTACTTC.

The J gene is TRBJ2-1, the V gene TRBV11-2, with 9 bases aligning to TRBD2. The CDR3 runs to 14 residues. V lost 7 bases and J lost 4; bases outside the gene matches: 5. Per germline, CDR1 SGHAT and CDR2 FQNNGV. Written as DNA, the CDR3 is TGTGCCAGCACCGTAGCGGGAGTGTACAATGAGCAGTTCTTC. Protein sequence: CASTVAGVYNEQFF.

This clone was recorded a few times. The rearrangement joins TRBV19 to TRBJ2-1; 7 bases map to TRBD1. The CDR3 runs 14 residues. CDR1 LNHDA and CDR2 SQIVND come from the germline V gene (reference sequence). Trimming at V came to 1 base and at J to 8 bases, leaving 5 bases not matched to a gene. For the CDR3, the DNA is TGTGCCAGTAGTATAGCGACAGGGATGGATGAGCAGTTCTTC. Its protein is CASSIATGMDEQFF.

This chain joins TRBV6-2 or TRBV6-3 and TRBJ2-7; a possible D gene is TRBD2 (6 bases). The CDR3 length is 14 residues. Germline V gives CDR1 MNHEY, CDR2 SVGEGT. V lost 5 bases to trimming and J lost 2 bases, with 13 bases between them. CDR3 sequence: CASSPQRVAYEQYF. DNA of the CDR3: TGTGCCAGCAGTCCGCAGCGGGTAGCCTACGAGCAGTACTTC.

This clone appeared a few times. The chain links TRBV6-6 to TRBJ1-5, with D hard to call. Germline V gives CDR1 MNHNY, CDR2 SVGAGI (reference sequence). This CDR3 spans 14 amino acids. V dropped 6 bases and J dropped 0 bases, with 9 bases sitting between them. The CDR3 DNA is TGTGCCAGCAGGAGGCAGAATAGCAATCAGCCCCAGCATTTT. Encoded protein: CASRRQNSNQPQHF.

The table lists this clone with a few counts. The chain joins TRBV28 to TRBJ1-4; 7 nucleotides line up with TRBD1. Germline trimming cut 3 bases from V and 7 bases from J; bases unmatched to any gene: 5. CDR3 length: 14 amino acids. Per germline, CDR1 MDHEN and CDR2 SYDVKM. For the CDR3, the DNA is TGTGCCAGCAGTTTGGCAGGGGGAGCTGAAAAACTGTTTTTT. This sequence encodes CASSLAGGAEKLFF.

This clone has at least ten counts. This sequence joins TRBV6-6 and TRBJ2-1; D is perhaps TRBD2 (6 bases). The CDR3 is 16 residues long. Germline V gives CDR1 MNHNY, CDR2 SVGAGI (reference sequence). The V and J ends lost 0 bases and 3 bases respectively, with 12 bases between them. CDR3 sequence (DNA): TGTGCCAGCAGTTACTCGACCAGCGGGCTCTACAATGAGCAGTTCTTC. Encoded protein: CASSYSTSGLYNEQFF.